A selection of T cell receptor beta chains follows, all from one sample in a study of molecular identifiers for immune sequencing clone quantification. TCRdb processed the PCR reads anew with MiXCR; each CDR3 protein has one entry. The table shows approximately 500,000 distinct CDR3 sequences, with roughly 23% occurring only once. The sequencing input was naive CD8+ T cells from blood, with Jurkat cell RNA spiked in. The receptors here all came from a human donor in good health. Some libraries in this study had Jurkat cell RNA spiked in. CDR3s include the opening cysteine and the closing phenylalanine or tryptophan. D genes are given only for firm matches. Clone size is shown for a subset of rows, as once, few, many or a class of expanded clone.

D gene | J gene | V gene | clone size | CDR3 DNA | CDR3 protein
- | TRBJ2-5 | TRBV7-9 | many | TGTGCCAGCAGCTTGGAACAGGGCGGACAAGAGACCCAGTACTTC | CASSLEQGGQETQYF
TRBD1 | TRBJ2-4 | TRBV5-4 | - | TGTGCCAGCAGTTCAGCACAGGGGAAAAACATTCAGTACTTC | CASSSAQGKNIQYF
- | TRBJ2-1 | TRBV2 | - | TGTGCCAGCAACCCAGGGGACTCCTACAATGAGCAGTTCTTC | CASNPGDSYNEQFF
- | TRBJ2-5 | TRBV12-3/TRBV12-4 | many | TGTGCCAGCAGTTACTCGAGGGAAGAGTACTTC | CASSYSREEYF
- | TRBJ2-3 | TRBV29-1 | many | TGCAGCGTTGTTGGGCAGGGAGGTACGCAGTATTTT | CSVVGQGGTQYF
TRBD2 | TRBJ2-1 | TRBV7-8 | - | TGTGCCGGCAGCTTAGTGTTACTAGCGGGGGCTAATGAGCAGTTCTTC | CAGSLVLLAGANEQFF
TRBD2 | TRBJ2-1 | TRBV9 | few | TGTGCCAGCAGCTCCCCAGCGGGAGGGCCGGTCAATGAGCAGTTCTTC | CASSSPAGGPVNEQFF
TRBD1 | TRBJ2-7 | TRBV27 | few | TGTGCCAGCAACACCGCTCAGGGGGTTGGTGCGAACGAGCAGTACTTC | CASNTAQGVGANEQYF
- | TRBJ2-7 | TRBV28 | many | TGTGCCAGCAGCATCCGGGGGAACGAGCAGTACTTC | CASSIRGNEQYF
- | TRBJ1-2 | TRBV27 | few | TGTGCCAGCAGCCCAACGGGCCCTTACCCCACAACCTATGGCTACACCTTC | CASSPTGPYPTTYGYTF
TRBD1 | TRBJ1-2 | TRBV9 | - | TGTGCCAGCAGCGTAATCCCCGACAGGGCTCGTGGCTACACCTTC | CASSVIPDRARGYTF
TRBD1 | TRBJ1-2 | TRBV14 | - | TGTGCCAGCAGCCCGGGACAGTACTATGGCTACACCTTC | CASSPGQYYGYTF
- | TRBJ2-3 | TRBV3-1 | few | TGTGCCAGCAGCCACCCCTGGGCGCTCACAGATACGCAGTATTTT | CASSHPWALTDTQYF
- | TRBJ1-1 | TRBV4-3 | many | TGCGCCAGCAGCCAAGATAGGTGGAGAGCCGAAGCTTTCTTT | CASSQDRWRAEAFF
- | TRBJ2-4 | TRBV7-9 | many | TGTGCCAGCAGCTTAGTAGGAGGTCCCATTCAGTACTTC | CASSLVGGPIQYF
TRBD2 | TRBJ2-5 | TRBV9 | - | TGTGCCAGCAGCGTAGTGGATGCTAGCGGGAGTACCCAGCACTTC | CASSVVDASGSTQHF
- | TRBJ2-5 | TRBV5-6 | - | TGTGCCAGCAGCTCCACACTCGGGCCAAGGGGACAAGAGACCCAGTACTTC | CASSSTLGPRGQETQYF
- | TRBJ2-5 | TRBV7-9 | many | TGTGCCAGCGGAGAGACTATCCAAGAGACCCAGTACTTC | CASGETIQETQYF
- | TRBJ1-1 | TRBV6-2/TRBV6-3 | many | TGTGCCAGCAGCCGACGTCAGGGGCCCGAAGCTTTCTTT | CASSRRQGPEAFF
TRBD1 | TRBJ1-1 | TRBV4-1 | few | TGCGCCAGCAGCCAGGCCGGGACAGGGGTCTCTGAAGCTTTCTTT | CASSQAGTGVSEAFF
- | TRBJ2-2 | TRBV20-1 | few | TGCAGTGCTAGAACGGGCGGGGAGCTGTTTTTT | CSARTGGELFF
- | TRBJ1-3 | TRBV4-1 | many | TGCGCCAGCAGCCAGGATGCTGGGGACCTCTCTGGAAACACCATATATTTT | CASSQDAGDLSGNTIYF
- | TRBJ2-7 | TRBV7-6 | few | TGTGCCAGCAGCTTAGCCGGGGCCGGCTACGAGCAGTACTTC | CASSLAGAGYEQYF
- | TRBJ2-1 | TRBV28 | - | TGTGCCAGCAACAACTATTCCAACAGGGACAATGAGCAGTTCTTC | CASNNYSNRDNEQFF
TRBD2 | TRBJ2-3 | TRBV4-2 | many | TGTGCCAGCAGCCAAGAGACTAGCTTTCCAGATACGCAGTATTTT | CASSQETSFPDTQYF
- | TRBJ2-1 | TRBV7-9 | many | TGTGCCAGCATCCCTCCCCGGGGGAGCTCCTACAATGAGCAGTTCTTC | CASIPPRGSSYNEQFF